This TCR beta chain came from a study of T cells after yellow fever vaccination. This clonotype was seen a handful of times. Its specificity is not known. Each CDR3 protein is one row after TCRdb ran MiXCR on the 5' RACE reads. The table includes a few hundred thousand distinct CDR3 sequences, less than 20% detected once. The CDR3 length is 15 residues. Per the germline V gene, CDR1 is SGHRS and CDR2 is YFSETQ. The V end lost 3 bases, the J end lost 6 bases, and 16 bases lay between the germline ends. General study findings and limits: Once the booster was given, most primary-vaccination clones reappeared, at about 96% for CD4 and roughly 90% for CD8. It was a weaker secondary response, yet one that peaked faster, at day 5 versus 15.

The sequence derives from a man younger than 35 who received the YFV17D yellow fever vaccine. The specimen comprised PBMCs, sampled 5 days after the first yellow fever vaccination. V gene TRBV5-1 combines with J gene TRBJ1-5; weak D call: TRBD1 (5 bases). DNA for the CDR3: TGCGCCAGCAGCTATGGCCCCGGGGCGGGTCAGCCCCAGCATTTT. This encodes CASSYGPGAGQPQHF.